Listed below are T cell receptor beta chains from one sample, sequenced in a study of blood T cells in healthy people across ages. TCRdb reprocessed the 5' RACE reads via MiXCR and lists one record per CDR3 protein. This table holds 1.5 million to 1.9 million distinct CDR3 sequences, roughly 43% found once. Specimen: blood. Receptors were obtained from a young woman in good health. Each CDR3 is given with its conserved first and last residue. The D gene is left open where the match is weak. Clone size is shown for a subset of rows, as once, few, many or a class of expanded clone.

j_call clone_size d_call v_call cdr3_aa cdr3_nt
TRBJ2-1 . . TRBV7-8 CASGIQRGRSEQFF TGTGCCAGCGGAATTCAGAGGGGCAGGAGTGAGCAGTTCTTC
TRBJ2-7 . TRBD2 TRBV6-5 CASSSEPAGVYNEQYF TGTGCCAGCAGCTCCGAGCCAGCGGGGGTCTACAATGAGCAGTACTTC
TRBJ1-5 few . TRBV12-3/TRBV12-4 CASSLFGRTNQPQHF TGTGCCAGCAGTTTATTCGGCCGGACGAATCAGCCCCAGCATTTT
TRBJ2-1 few . TRBV6-2/TRBV6-3 CASSPLALGNEQFF TGTGCCAGCAGTCCACTAGCTTTGGGCAATGAGCAGTTCTTC
TRBJ1-2 few . TRBV29-1 CSVKSDQINYGYTF TGCAGCGTCAAGTCGGACCAAATTAACTATGGCTACACCTTC
TRBJ2-5 few TRBD2 TRBV7-2 CASSLGRTSGQYF TGTGCCAGCAGCTTAGGGAGGACTAGCGGGCAGTACTTC
TRBJ1-2 many . TRBV25-1 CASSPGYYGYTF TGTGCCAGCAGTCCTGGGTACTATGGCTACACCTTC
TRBJ1-1 . TRBD1 TRBV7-9 CAGSSPSQGGEAFF TGTGCCGGCAGCTCACCCTCACAGGGGGGTGAAGCTTTCTTT
TRBJ2-5 . . TRBV7-6 CASSFSFEQYF TGTGCCAGCAGCTTTAGCTTTGAGCAGTACTTC
TRBJ2-2 once . TRBV24-1 CATSDFRLQSTGELFF TGTGCCACCAGTGATTTTAGGCTGCAGAGCACCGGGGAGCTGTTTTTT
TRBJ2-1 . . TRBV20-1 CSASNSGRNEQFF TGCAGTGCTAGTAATTCCGGGAGAAACGAGCAGTTCTTC
TRBJ2-3 . . TRBV2 CASSERGQGSADTQYF TGTGCCAGCAGTGAAAGGGGCCAGGGATCGGCAGATACGCAGTATTTT
TRBJ2-4 . . TRBV4-1 CASSQGAGGAGNIQYF TGCGCCAGCAGCCAAGGTGCTGGGGGGGCGGGAAACATTCAGTACTTC
TRBJ2-7 . TRBD1 TRBV7-9 CASIGTAFSYEQYF TGTGCCAGCATCGGGACAGCCTTCTCCTACGAGCAGTACTTC
TRBJ1-2 . . TRBV5-1 CASHPDRPTLYGYTF TGCGCCAGCCACCCAGACAGGCCAACACTCTATGGCTACACCTTC
TRBJ2-7 few TRBD1 TRBV20-1 CSAGGQGAYAYEQYF TGCAGTGCTGGGGGACAGGGCGCCTACGCCTACGAGCAGTACTTC
TRBJ2-1 once TRBD1 TRBV7-2 CASSKGQIQETQFF TGTGCCAGCAGCAAGGGACAGATTCAAGAGACCCAGTTCTTC
TRBJ1-2 . . TRBV12-3/TRBV12-4 CASSLRKDDGYTF TGTGCCAGCAGTTTAAGGAAGGACGATGGCTACACCTTC
TRBJ2-7 . TRBD1 TRBV12-3/TRBV12-4 CASTLGGTGREQYF TGTGCCAGCACCCTAGGGGGGACAGGGCGCGAGCAGTACTTC
TRBJ1-2 . . TRBV9 CASSDGGVLGGYTF TGTGCCAGCAGCGATGGGGGGGTGTTAGGTGGCTACACCTTC
TRBJ2-7 once . TRBV7-6 CASSFQQGSHEQYF TGTGCCAGCAGCTTCCAACAGGGTAGCCACGAGCAGTACTTC
TRBJ2-1 . . TRBV7-6 CASSLQGEVLGEQFF TGTGCCAGCAGCTTACAGGGGGAGGTCCTAGGAGAGCAGTTCTTC
TRBJ2-1 few TRBD1 TRBV7-2 CASSPRDRRNEQFF TGTGCCAGCTCACCCCGGGACAGGAGAAATGAGCAGTTCTTC
TRBJ1-1 . . TRBV12-3/TRBV12-4 CASTGFAPQGTEAFF TGTGCCAGTACGGGGTTCGCACCGCAAGGCACTGAAGCTTTCTTT
TRBJ1-5 . . TRBV12-3/TRBV12-4 CASRAVRDNQPQHF TGTGCCAGCAGAGCCGTAAGGGACAATCAGCCCCAGCATTTT